This TCR beta chain was captured in a study of blood T cell repertoires in COVID-19. Across the whole study: COVID-19 samples, acute and convalescent, were from the United States, Italy and Spain. T cells, B-cell-depleted T cells, or PBMCs provided the cDNA or gDNA that served as material.

In the original processing: Estimated nucleated cell counts came from reference gene primer amplification. Data came from immunoSEQ multiplex PCR; TCRdb stores just in-frame clones and leaves some out. Clone size and V and J calls were adopted from that table, with D and trimming inferred from the DNA. The table lists some 29,000 clones, 90% of them singletons, with more than 0.8% in the top ten. The ends lost 3 bases at V and 2 bases at J; junction bases unmatched: 3. The CDR3 covers 14 residues. Germline CDR1 and CDR2: SGHAT and FQNNGV. The chain couples TRBV11-2 to TRBJ1-2; 7 bases map to TRBD1. This clonotype was sampled from a man aged 70-80 years with active or convalescent COVID-19. Sequenced input: peripheral blood. CDR3 sequence (DNA): TGTGCCAGCAGCTTCACAGGGGAAAACTATGGCTACACCTTC. It specifies CASSFTGENYGYTF.